The next 18 T cell receptor beta chains were all read from a single sample in a study of blood T cell repertoires in COVID-19. The assay was immunoSEQ multiplex PCR, and TCRdb's table has in-frame clones only and misses some. The sample holds hundreds of thousands of clones; around 90% are singletons and the top ten take roughly 10%. Source material: peripheral blood. The source is a woman aged 70-85 years with COVID-19, enrolled during active disease.

This chain joins TRBV10-3 and TRBJ2-2; no definite D call. V was cut by 6 bases and J by 2 bases, with 7 bases left in between. CDR3 size: 13 residues. Germline CDR1 reads ENHRY; CDR2 reads SYGVKD. The CDR3 is CAIRTTNTGELFF. The CDR3 bases are TGTGCCATCAGGACGACTAACACCGGGGAGCTGTTTTTT.

Only a few counts were recorded for this clone. The chain recombines TRBV10-3 with TRBJ2-7, with TRBD2 matching over 12 bases. The CDR3 has 13 residues. CDR1 is ENHRY, CDR2 SYGVKD, per germline. Unmatched junction bases numbered 2, after V lost 6 bases and J lost 5 bases. The CDR3 reads CAISRLAGDEQYF. CDR3 sequence (DNA): TGTGCCATCAGCCGACTAGCGGGAGACGAGCAGTACTTC.

V gene TRBV9 combines with J gene TRBJ2-1, with 7 nucleotides matching TRBD2. After removal of 3 bases from V and 0 bases from J, the junction contained 6 bases not matched to a gene. There are 16 residues in the CDR3. Germline assignment: CDR1 SGDLS and CDR2 YYNGEE. For the CDR3, the DNA is TGTGCCAGCAGCGAAAGCGCTAGCGGCTCCTACAATGAGCAGTTCTTC. It encodes CASSESASGSYNEQFF.

On this clone: Other nucleotide sequences in the sample specify the same CDR3. The CDR3 sequence: CASSVGLAGVTGELFF. The CDR3 coding sequence is TGTGCCAGCAGCGTAGGTCTAGCGGGAGTCACCGGGGAGCTGTTTTTT. The rearrangement uses TRBV9 and TRBJ2-2; 10 nucleotides agree with TRBD2. This CDR3 spans 16 amino acids. J gave up 4 bases and V 0 bases, and 3 bases lay outside the gene matches. CDR1 SGDLS and CDR2 YYNGEE come from the germline V gene.

The rearrangement uses TRBV2 and TRBJ1-4, with TRBD1 matching 9 bases. Trimming took 4 bases from V and 7 from J; bases not matched to a gene: 4. Germline assignment: CDR1 SNHLY and CDR2 FYNNEI. The CDR3 sequence is 14 residues long. CDR3 sequence reads: CASSGQGGIEKLFF. In nucleotides, the CDR3 is TGTGCCAGCAGTGGACAGGGGGGGATTGAAAAACTGTTTTTT.

V usage is TRBV7-3 and J usage is TRBJ1-1; D remains unclear. In germline, CDR1 is SGHTA, CDR2 FQGTGA. Trimming removed 5 bases from V and 0 bases from J, with 7 bases in between. CDR3 length: 13 residues. The CDR3 is CASSRLVNTEAFF. CDR3 sequence (DNA): TGTGCCAGCAGCCGGTTAGTGAACACTGAAGCTTTCTTT.

J is TRBJ1-2 and V is TRBV19, with 7 bases matching TRBD1. The V gene end was trimmed by 6 bases and the J gene end by 2 bases; junction bases not matched to a gene: 6. The germline V gene encodes CDR1 LNHDA and CDR2 SQIVND (reference sequence). CDR3 length equals 14 residues. CDR3 sequence (DNA): TGTGCCAGTAGCGATATGACAGGGAACTATGGCTACACCTTC. This encodes CASSDMTGNYGYTF.

The rearrangement joins TRBV19 to TRBJ2-1, with TRBD2 matching over 7 bases. CDR1 and CDR2 (germline): LNHDA, SQIVND (reference sequence). This CDR3 is built from 15 residues. V lost 4 bases and J lost 7; bases outside the gene matches: 10. CDR3 in amino acids: CASSSPSGTRNEQFF. In DNA form, the CDR3 reads TGTGCCAGTAGTAGCCCAAGCGGGACTCGAAATGAGCAGTTCTTC.

The chain has TRBV19 and TRBJ2-2, with 16 bases identical to TRBD2. Germline V CDR1 and CDR2: LNHDA, SQIVND (reference sequence). The trim removed 6 bases at V and 6 bases at J, leaving 7 bases unmatched. The CDR3 loop spans 17 amino acids. The CDR3 spells CASRIGTSGRAAGELFF. CDR3 in DNA: TGTGCCAGTAGGATCGGGACTAGCGGGAGGGCGGCCGGGGAGCTGTTTTTT.

The V and J genes are TRBV4-2 and TRBJ2-7; 13 nucleotides match TRBD2. Germline V gives CDR1 LGHNA, CDR2 YNFKEQ. This CDR3 is 16 amino acids long. With V trimmed by 4 bases and J by 5 bases, 8 bases remained unmatched. The CDR3 nucleotides are TGTGCCAGCAGCCCAAGGACTAGCGGGAGTCTGAACGAGCAGTACTTC. Translation: CASSPRTSGSLNEQYF.

The rearrangement links TRBV19 to TRBJ1-4, with a tentative D call TRBD1 (5 bases). From germline, CDR1 is LNHDA and CDR2 SQIVND (reference sequence). The CDR3 is 13 amino acids. The ends were cut back, 6 bases at V and 5 bases at J, with 10 bases in the middle. The CDR3 coding sequence is TGTGCCAGTAGCACGACAGAAAATGAAAAACTGTTTTTT. It is translated as CASSTTENEKLFF.

The chain carries TRBV7-2 and TRBJ2-1; weak D call: TRBD1 (6 bases). Deletions cut 2 bases from V and 6 bases from J, with 17 bases between. The CDR3 totals 16 residues. CDR1 and CDR2 (germline): SGHTA, FQGNSA. The CDR3 DNA sequence: TGTGCCAGCAGCTTAACAGCAGGGGCGTCGCGCAATGAGCAGTTCTTC. It encodes CASSLTAGASRNEQFF.

This clone showed up just a few times. This chain connects TRBV4-2 to TRBJ1-5, with a possible D match to TRBD1 (6 bases). V was cut by 3 bases and J by 2 bases, with 11 bases left in between. The CDR3 sequence is 15 residues long. CDR1 and CDR2 from the germline V gene are LGHNA and YNFKEQ. CDR3 region: CASSHRGWGNQPQHF. CDR3 sequence (DNA): TGTGCCAGCAGCCACAGGGGATGGGGCAATCAGCCCCAGCATTTT.

The V gene is TRBV6-5, the J gene TRBJ1-4; 10 bases align to TRBD1. The J segment lost 3 bases and the V segment lost 6 bases, leaving 4 bases of the junction unmatched. Per germline, CDR1 MNHEY and CDR2 SVGAGI. The CDR3 is made up of 15 amino acids. CDR3 region: CASRRDRGANEKLFF. The CDR3 DNA follows: TGTGCCAGCAGACGGGACAGGGGAGCTAATGAAAAACTGTTTTTT.

This chain links TRBV3-1 (or the pseudogene TRBV3-2) with TRBJ2-3, with 7 bases matching TRBD2. The CDR3 totals 17 residues. Trimming cost V 4 bases and J 4 bases; bases outside gene matches: 14. The germline gives CDR1 LGHDT, CDR2 YNNKEL (reference sequence). The CDR3 loop reads CASSPIGRGSIADTQYF. CDR3 nucleotide sequence: TGTGCCAGCAGCCCAATCGGACGCGGGAGTATCGCAGATACGCAGTATTTT.

The chain uses TRBV30 and TRBJ1-4; D is perhaps TRBD1 (5 bases). The CDR3 consists of 12 residues. CDR1 and CDR2 (germline): GTSNPN, SVGIG (reference sequence). Trimming cost V 2 bases and J 8 bases, with 9 bases left between them. In nucleotides, the CDR3 is TGTGCCTGGAGTTCGGGGGGGGAAAAACTGTTTTTT. Its protein product is CAWSSGGEKLFF.

This clone was detected once. The chain uses TRBV5-5 and TRBJ1-1; D is ambiguous. This CDR3 contains 11 residues. CDR1 and CDR2 from the germline V gene are SGHKS and YYEKEE (reference sequence). Between the trimmed V and J ends, which lost 6 bases and 1 base, there was a span of 4 bases. The CDR3 sequence: CASTKNTEAFF. Written as DNA, the CDR3 is TGTGCCAGCACCAAGAACACTGAAGCTTTCTTT.

This chain links TRBV6-2 or TRBV6-3 with TRBJ2-5; 7 bases agree with TRBD2. V gave up 4 bases and J gave up 5 bases; unmatched junction bases: 13. CDR1 is MNHEY, CDR2 SVGEGT, per germline. The CDR3 length is 16 residues. Here the CDR3 DNA reads TGTGCCAGCAGTTCCCCGCGGGGGAGGGCCGGGGAGACCCAGTACTTC. This encodes CASSSPRGRAGETQYF.